This passage covers 28 T cell receptor beta chains from one sample sequenced in a study of T cells after yellow fever vaccination. MiXCR, run by TCRdb on the 5' RACE reads, gives a single entry per CDR3 protein. The table has 110,000 or so distinct CDR3 sequences, 6.5% to 9% seen once. The sample was CD4+ T cells sorted from PBMCs, taken around 45 days after the first yellow fever vaccination. These receptors originate from a man in his late teens or twenties who received the YFV17D yellow fever vaccine.

This clonotype occurred many times. This chain uses TRBV5-7 with TRBJ2-4; no clear D. TRBV5-7 is identified as an open reading frame with a role that is uncertain. The CDR3 extends over 11 amino acids. The V end was cut by 5 bases, the J end by 5 bases, with 5 bases between. Here the CDR3 reads CASSRQNIQYF. The CDR3 coding sequence is TGTGCCAGCAGTAGACAAAACATTCAGTACTTC.

This clonotype was picked up many times. This chain links TRBV12-3 or TRBV12-4 with TRBJ2-5; 9 bases fit TRBD2. After removal of 7 bases from V and 5 bases from J, the junction contained 5 bases not matched to a gene. The CDR3 spans 13 residues. This chain's CDR3 is CASNRLAGETQYF. CDR3 DNA: TGTGCCAGCAACCGGCTAGCGGGGGAGACCCAGTACTTC.

This clonotype came up many times. This chain joins TRBV29-1 and TRBJ2-5; perhaps TRBD1 as D (6 bases). V dropped 3 bases and J dropped 7 bases, with 18 bases sitting between them. The CDR3 is 14 residues long. Germline CDR1 SQVTM, CDR2 ANQGSEA. In DNA, the CDR3 is TGCAGCGTTGACTCTACAGGGCTCCGGGGGACCCAGTACTTC. Amino acids: CSVDSTGLRGTQYF.

This clonotype was seen at least ten times. The chain uses TRBV20-1 and TRBJ2-7; 7 positions match TRBD1. The CDR3 contains 13 residues. Germline CDR1 and CDR2: DFQATT and SNEGSKA (reference sequence). The junction had 8 bases not matched to a gene; V was cut back by 6 bases and J by 3 bases. CDR3 sequence: CSAKQGNGYEQYV. CDR3 DNA: TGCAGTGCCAAACAGGGGAATGGCTACGAGCAGTACGTC.

This clonotype was counted many times. Here the CDR3 reads CAWRGGSRQYF. The CDR3 coding sequence is TGTGCCTGGAGGGGGGGATCTAGGCAGTACTTC. The chain carries TRBV30 and TRBJ2-7; D perhaps matches TRBD2 (6 bases). The CDR3 contains 11 residues. The germline V and J ends were trimmed by 3 bases and 9 bases, with 12 bases remaining between them. CDR1 and CDR2 from the germline V gene are GTSNPN and SVGIG (reference sequence).

This clonotype has at least ten counts. The rearrangement links TRBV6-2 or TRBV6-3 to TRBJ2-3; D is uncertain. The V and J ends lost 2 bases and 0 bases respectively, with 3 bases between them. The CDR3 sequence is 13 residues long. Germline V lookup: CDR1 MNHEY, CDR2 SVGEGT. The CDR3 here is CASSYRSTDTQYF. The CDR3 nucleotides read TGTGCCAGCAGTTACAGGAGCACAGATACGCAGTATTTT.

This clonotype was observed many times. The J gene is TRBJ1-4, the V gene TRBV6-5; TRBD1 might be the D (6 bases). The CDR3 sequence is 16 residues long. With 0 bases removed from V and 10 bases from J, the gap between germline ends came to 18 bases. Germline V CDR1 and CDR2: MNHEY, SVGAGI. CDR3: CASSYSFPGDQGKLFF. The CDR3 DNA reads as TGTGCCAGCAGTTACTCATTCCCAGGGGATCAAGGAAAACTGTTTTTT.

The sample holds many counts of this clonotype. The chain combines TRBV11-2 with TRBJ2-3, with D possibly called TRBD1 or TRBD2 (5 bases each). Germline-derived CDR1 and CDR2 are SGHAT and FQNNGV. V was pared by 3 bases and J by 6 bases, with 10 bases between. The CDR3 covers 13 residues. The chain's CDR3 is CASSFRGEDTQYF. Written as DNA, the CDR3 is TGTGCCAGCAGCTTTCGGGGCGAGGATACGCAGTATTTT.

This clonotype was seen at least ten times. The rearrangement uses TRBV5-1 and TRBJ2-5, with 10 bases matching TRBD1. Germline V gene data show CDR1 as SGHRS and CDR2 as YFSETQ. This CDR3 region has 15 residues. V was pared by 3 bases and J by 2 bases, with 4 bases of the junction left unmatched. CDR3 amino acids: CASSWDRGQQETQYF. The CDR3 nucleotides are TGCGCCAGCAGCTGGGACAGGGGACAGCAAGAGACCCAGTACTTC.

J is TRBJ1-5 and V is TRBV19; 9 bases agree with TRBD1. Germline V gene sequence: CDR1 LNHDA, CDR2 SQIVND (reference sequence). Unmatched junction bases numbered 5, after V lost 7 bases and J lost 1 base. This CDR3 comprises 15 residues. The DNA of the CDR3 is TGTGCCAGTACCATCACAGGGGGCAGCAATCAGCCCCAGCATTTT. Protein product: CASTITGGSNQPQHF.

The sample holds many counts of this clonotype. This chain links TRBV12-3 or TRBV12-4 with TRBJ2-2; D ambiguous. V lost 3 bases and J lost 5, with 10 bases in between. The CDR3 is made up of 14 amino acids. This CDR3 is CASSFSGYTGELFF. The CDR3 DNA reads as TGTGCCAGCAGTTTTTCGGGCTATACCGGGGAGCTGTTTTTT.

For this clonotype: Just one base apart from a much larger clone, this may be a read error. This chain connects TRBV11-2 to TRBJ1-1; 7 bases fit TRBD1. The CDR3 is made up of 13 amino acids. Germline-derived CDR1 and CDR2 are SGHAT and FQNNGV. The CDR3 loop is CASSRGQYTKAFF. Here the CDR3 DNA reads TGTGCCAGCAGCCGGGGACAGTACACTAAAGCTTTCTTT.

Many counts were recorded for this clonotype. The gene calls are TRBV5-1 and TRBJ2-6, with 7 bases that match TRBD1. The J segment lost 0 bases and the V segment lost 4 bases, leaving 10 bases of the junction unmatched. Germline-derived CDR1 and CDR2 are SGHRS and YFSETQ. CDR3 length equals 18 residues. In nucleotides, the CDR3 is TGCGCCAGCAGCCACCTCCTGACAGGGAGCTCTGGGGCCAACGTCCTGACTTTC. It codes for CASSHLLTGSSGANVLTF.

V and J are TRBV18 and TRBJ2-5; no definite D call. Trimming cost V 3 bases and J 0 bases, with 5 bases left between them. The CDR3 has 13 amino acids. From germline, CDR1 is KGHSH and CDR2 LQKENI. Written as DNA, the CDR3 is TGTGCCAGCTCACCGGTGAACCAAGAGACCCAGTACTTC. Amino acid sequence: CASSPVNQETQYF.

This clonotype was observed at least ten times. The V call is TRBV7-2, the J call TRBJ2-3; 8 bases map to TRBD2. The CDR3 sequence is 14 residues long. The germline gives CDR1 SGHTA, CDR2 FQGNSA. The junction had 3 bases not matched to a gene; V was cut back by 4 bases and J by 3 bases. The CDR3 spells CASSSQRGTDTQYF. The CDR3 DNA reads TGTGCCAGCAGCTCCCAGCGGGGGACAGATACGCAGTATTTT.

This clonotype was picked up many times. The junction shows a germline mismatch at one end, possibly a read error. The chain joins TRBV5-1 to TRBJ2-5; D remains unclear. This CDR3 has 12 amino acids. Germline CDR1 reads SGHRS; CDR2 reads YFSETQ. CDR3 nucleotide sequence: TGTGCCAGCAGCTCGTACCAAGAGACCCAGTACTTC. Translating it yields CASSSYQETQYF.

This clonotype was observed many times. The CDR3 reads CASLRERGQPQHF. The DNA for the CDR3 is TGTGCCAGCCTAAGAGAGAGGGGACAGCCCCAGCATTTT. The chain uses TRBV12-3 or TRBV12-4 and TRBJ1-5; TRBD1 might be the D (5 bases). The germline V and J ends were trimmed by 8 bases and 7 bases, with 15 bases remaining between them. The CDR3 totals 13 residues.

The chain uses TRBV7-4 and TRBJ2-7; 7 nucleotides match TRBD2. Unmatched junction bases numbered 15, after V lost 1 base and J lost 0 bases. The CDR3 has 19 amino acids. CDR1 and CDR2 (germline): SGHVT, SQSDAQ. The CDR3 DNA is TGTGCCAGCAGCTTAGAAGGAGTGACTAGCCAGTCCCGCTCCTACGAGCAGTACTTC. It encodes CASSLEGVTSQSRSYEQYF.

This clonotype has a count of ten or more. The chain is built from TRBV3-1 and TRBJ2-3; D gene unclear. CDR1 and CDR2 from the germline V gene are LGHDT and YNNKEL (reference sequence). The length of the CDR3 is 14 residues. V lost 0 bases, J lost 7 bases, and 11 bases lay in between. The CDR3 sequence is CASSQDLQSNTQYF. CDR3 in DNA: TGTGCCAGCAGCCAAGATCTACAGTCTAATACGCAGTATTTT.

This clonotype has only a few counts. The rearrangement joins TRBV20-1 to TRBJ2-7, with TRBD1 matching over 7 bases. Germline V CDR1 and CDR2: DFQATT, SNEGSKA (reference sequence). J lost 2 bases, V lost 6 bases, and 13 bases had no gene match. This CDR3 comprises 15 residues. The CDR3 region has the DNA TGCAGTGCCCACAAACCCGGGACAGACACCTACGAGCAGTACTTC. Its protein product is CSAHKPGTDTYEQYF.

This clonotype was seen at least ten times. The V call is TRBV5-1, the J call TRBJ2-7, with D perhaps matching TRBD1 or TRBD2 (7 bases each). This CDR3 comprises 18 residues. V was trimmed by 4 bases and J by 6 bases, leaving 29 bases between them. Germline CDR1 is SGHRS and CDR2 is YFSETQ. CDR3 in DNA: TGCGCCAGCAGCCGGGGGGACAGTCAACAACCACCCCTTTCCGAGCAGTACGTC. This translates into CASSRGDSQQPPLSEQYV.

In this sample, this clonotype turned up many times. The chain uses TRBV19 and TRBJ2-7; D remains unclear. V lost 3 bases, J lost 7 bases, and 13 bases lay in between. CDR3 length: 13 residues. The germline V gene encodes CDR1 LNHDA and CDR2 SQIVND (reference sequence). The CDR3 spells CASSMARFQEQYF. The CDR3 DNA is TGTGCCAGTAGTATGGCGCGATTTCAAGAGCAGTACTTC.

With respect to this clonotype: A much larger clone lies a single base off, so this may be a read error. CDR3 coding DNA: TGTGCCAGAAGCCGAGCGGGGGGCTTGACAGATACGCAGTATTTT. Amino acid sequence: CARSRAGGLTDTQYF. The chain couples TRBV7-3 to TRBJ2-3; 9 positions agree with TRBD2. CDR1 is SGHTA, CDR2 FQGTGA, per germline. The CDR3 loop spans 15 amino acids. The ends lost 9 bases at V and 3 bases at J; junction bases unmatched: 10.

This clonotype was counted only a few times. The CDR3 here is CASDRDGYGYTF. The CDR3 DNA follows: TGTGCTAGTGATCGGGATGGCTATGGCTACACCTTC. This chain links TRBV12-5 with TRBJ1-2; D uncertain. This CDR3 contains 12 residues. The V gene lost 7 bases and the J gene lost 4 bases, with 10 bases spanning the gap. Looked up from germline, CDR1 is LGHNT and CDR2 is FRNRAP.

For this clonotype: This may be a read error, as it is one base from a much larger clone. The V gene is TRBV29-1, the J gene TRBJ1-1; D may be TRBD1 (6 bases). This CDR3 is built from 13 residues. Germline loops: CDR1 SQVTM, CDR2 ANQGSEA. CDR3 region: CGVEGGGNTEAFF. For the CDR3, the DNA is TGCGGCGTTGAAGGGGGGGGGAACACTGAAGCTTTCTTT.

Remarks on this clonotype: This may be a read error, as it is one base from a much larger clone. The chain links TRBV27 to TRBJ2-5; 9 nucleotides agree with TRBD1. Germline assignment: CDR1 MNHEY and CDR2 SMNVEV (reference sequence). The CDR3 has 17 residues. The CDR3 reads CAISTRGDRAYQETQYF. The CDR3 DNA is TGTGCCATCAGTACCCGGGGGGACAGGGCGTACCAAGAGACCCAGTACTTC.

The chain has TRBV3-1 and TRBJ2-2, with no clear D. This CDR3 has 15 residues. V shed 5 bases and J shed 0 bases, with 10 bases lying between them. Germline V gene data show CDR1 as LGHDT and CDR2 as YNNKEL (reference sequence). The CDR3 region has the DNA TGTGCCAGCAGCTGGGAACAAGCGAACACCGGGGAGCTGTTTTTT. Translating it yields CASSWEQANTGELFF.

This clonotype was found a few times. The rearrangement uses TRBV11-3 and TRBJ2-3; D uncertain. V shed 3 bases and J shed 1 base, with 5 bases lying between them. CDR1 SGHNT and CDR2 YENEEA come from the germline V gene. This CDR3 region has 13 residues. In nucleotides, the CDR3 is TGTGCCAGCAGCTTCTTCGGCACAGATACGCAGTATTTT. This encodes CASSFFGTDTQYF.